The sequence of this T cell receptor (beta chain) was determined in a study of a mutant IDH1 vaccine in newly diagnosed glioma listed by TCRdb under 2021. Study-wide context: Vaccination was initiated 4-6 weeks after radiotherapy alone, or concurrently with temozolomide cycles in the chemotherapy-containing groups. The approximately 30 treated patients were roughly 60% male and about 40% female, with a mean age of around 40 years. Before enrollment, patients had received standard therapy of radiotherapy alone, temozolomide alone, or radiochemotherapy with temozolomide; most received the combination. Visit V12 was the week-35 safety follow-up and visit V13 was the week-47 end of study. Peripheral blood was drawn at six visits: V03 (baseline), V05, V07, V10, V12 and V13. Longitudinal TCRB deep sequencing was done for fewer than 30 treated patients, wherever samples were available for exploratory analyses.

There are 18 amino acids in the CDR3, from cysteine to phenylalanine inclusive. Only the CDR3 DNA is retained, 54 bases long and in frame from the first base. Sequences SSHAT (CDR1) and FNYEAQ (CDR2) are obtained from the germline V gene (reference sequence). The time point label, read with the paper, signifies: week 35, safety follow-up. Each vaccine dose, consisting of 300 ug of a 20-mer mutant IDH1 peptide in Montanide, was administered subcutaneously with topical imiquimod. Across visits V03 through V10, patients got a total of eight vaccinations, given in weeks 1, 3, 5, 7, 11, 15, 19 and 23. The donors had newly diagnosed IDH1-mutant astrocytomas of WHO grade 3 or 4 that showed loss of nuclear ATRX. The samples were drawn from NOA16, a multicentre, single-arm, open-label phase I trial in Germany that tested a mutant IDH1 peptide vaccine in humans for the first time. Genomic DNA for TCRB sequencing was isolated from EDTA blood with the DNeasy Blood and Tissue Kit.

This clone was observed a single time. Its antigen remains unidentified. Sequence at one end of the junction differs from germline and may be a read error. The paper as a whole reports these results and caveats: Immune responses induced by the vaccine were seen in 90% to 95% of patients across multiple MHC alleles. The authors noted that analyses of patient blood samples could not be reproduced because of sample limitations. Pseudoprogression appeared unrelated to alterations in the top peripheral T cell clonotypes detected by TCRB sequencing. Selection of PBMC samples for TCRB deep sequencing was based on availability.

Libraries came from the immunoSEQ multiplex PCR assay. Rearranged TCR beta chain sequences were amplified using the hsTCRB Kit according to the manufacturer's protocol. TCRB libraries were sequenced on an Illumina MiSeq. From the authors' description of their analysis: The proprietary platform of the kit vendor was used for demultiplexing, trimming and gene mapping. Here the immuneACCESS table is served through TCRdb, limited to in-frame sequences with V and J called. Missing clones are a known gap in these copies; in checked studies unresolved V genes cover under half, and the rest lacks a known reason. That table is the source of V, J and clone size, and D and trimming were worked out from the DNA. The sample table contains fewer than 90,000 clones; only one count was recorded for roughly 84% of them. The ten biggest clones cover 9.5% to 15% of the sample.

Sequences were derived from PBMCs, sampled from a glioma patient whose treatment included an IDH1 peptide vaccine. The sequence came from a man aged 18 to 29 with glioma. The chain uses TRBV7-7 and TRBJ2-2; the D match is possibly TRBD1 or TRBD2, with 5 bases aligned in each. The CDR3 reads as follows: CASSLSLGGAGRGGELFF. Read as DNA, the sequence is TGTGCTAGCAGCTTAAGTCTAGGCGGCGCAGGGAGAGGAGGGGAGCTGTTTTTT.